This T cell receptor (beta chain) was sequenced during a study of blood T cells in healthy people across ages. Study observations and caveats: Observed TCR beta diversity showed a strong correlation with the percentage of naive T cells as measured by flow cytometry.

The CDR3 is made up of 18 amino acids. V was shortened by 6 bases and J by 0 bases, with 21 bases between the two germline ends. Then a second PCR, running about 6 to 11 cycles, was carried out with a sample-barcoded 5' primer and a J-beta primer mix. Each CDR3 protein gets one entry after TCRdb re-called the 5' RACE reads with MiXCR. The sample carries 550,000 to 750,000 distinct CDR3 sequences, roughly 21% recorded once. This clonotype was observed a handful of times. Its antigen is as yet unknown. The V call is TRBV12-3 or TRBV12-4, the J call TRBJ1-5; the D gene is possibly TRBD1 (5 bases). Sequencing input: blood. The clonotype comes from a man aged 65 to 79 in good health. CDR3: CASRLQAGSLYSNQPQHF. The DNA of the CDR3 is TGTGCCAGCAGACTCCAGGCAGGGAGTCTTTATAGCAATCAGCCCCAGCATTTT.